The 5 T cell receptor beta chains given below trace back to one sample, sequenced in a study of follicular helper T cells after annual influenza vaccination. This table comes from immunoSEQ multiplex PCR, and its TCRdb copy is limited to in-frame clones, with some not included. This sample has thousands of clones, with 80% to 85% found just once. Time point specified: 2015-2016 season, pre-vaccination. This specimen was CXCR5+ CD38- circulating T follicular helper cells from blood, taken on the day of influenza vaccination. Subset meaning: circulating Tfh, non-naive CD4+CXCR5+PD-1+ (ICOS+CD38+ or ICOS-CD38-). The source of these receptors is an adult who received the influenza vaccine.

This chain connects TRBV19 to TRBJ1-1; no reliable D call. Germline V gives CDR1 LNHDA, CDR2 SQIVND (reference sequence). Trimming pared 6 bases from V and 1 base from J, leaving 18 bases between. The CDR3 contains 16 residues. The CDR3 bases are TGTGCCAGTAGGATCCGATCTGCACGGTGGAACACTGAAGCTTTCTTT. This encodes CASRIRSARWNTEAFF.

J is TRBJ2-1 and V is TRBV19, with TRBD2 identical over 13 bases. Looked up from germline, CDR1 is LNHDA and CDR2 is SQIVND (reference sequence). CDR3 length: 19 amino acids. Trimming took 5 bases from V and 1 from J; bases not matched to a gene: 11. Here the CDR3 DNA reads TGTGCCAGTAGTCCCACTAGCGGGAGGGCCGGTATGTCCTACAATGAGCAGTTCTTC. Translation: CASSPTSGRAGMSYNEQFF.

The chain uses TRBV29-1 and TRBJ2-3; D may be TRBD1 (6 bases). Germline V gives CDR1 SQVTM, CDR2 ANQGSEA. There are 14 residues in the CDR3. V shed 1 base and J shed 6 bases, with 14 bases lying between them. The DNA for the CDR3 is TGCAGCGTTGAAGGGGGCAGGGGCGTGGATACGCAGTATTTT. Translation: CSVEGGRGVDTQYF.

The CDR3 DNA reads as TGTGCCAGCAGCTTGAGGCGGAGCACCGGGGAGCTGTTTTTT. It codes for CASSLRRSTGELFF. J is TRBJ2-2 and V is TRBV5-5; D gene ambiguous. This CDR3 spans 14 amino acids. From germline, CDR1 is SGHKS and CDR2 YYEKEE (reference sequence). V lost 1 base and J 4 bases, leaving 8 bases between the germline ends. The full variable domain, with the rest looked up from reference TRBV5-5 and TRBJ2-2, is DAGVTQSPTHLIKTRGQQVTLRCSPISGHKSVSWYQQVLGQGPQFIFQYYEKEERGRGNFPDRFSARQFPNYSSELNVNALLLGDSALYLCASSLRRSTGELFFGEGSRLTVL.

The chain carries TRBV2 and TRBJ2-2, with 9 bases matching TRBD2. This CDR3 contains 17 residues. V trimming: 8 bases; J trimming: 1 base; junction bases outside the gene matches: 11. Germline assignment: CDR1 SNHLY and CDR2 FYNNEI. The CDR3 DNA is TGTGCCAGCGCTAGGGGGTTGCGGGAGGGGAACACCGGGGAGCTGTTTTTT. It codes for CASARGLREGNTGELFF. Full variable domain (missing parts from reference TRBV2 and TRBJ2-2): EPEVTQTPSHQVTQMGQEVILRCVPISNHLYFYWYRQILGQKVEFLVSFYNNEISEKSEIFDDQFSVERPDGSNFTLKIRSTKLEDSAMYFCASARGLREGNTGELFFGEGSRLTVL.